These 9 T cell receptor beta chains were sequenced from one sample in a study of blood T cell repertoires in COVID-19. TCRdb's table, derived via immunoSEQ multiplex PCR, lists solely in-frame clones and lacks some. The repertoire includes about 270,000 clones, roughly nine tenths of them detected once, and about an eighth sits in the top ten. What was sequenced was peripheral blood. These receptors all come from a woman aged 25-40 years with COVID-19, enrolled during active disease.

The genes are TRBV5-1 and TRBJ1-2, with 9 bases lining up with TRBD1. V trimming: 4 bases; J trimming: 2 bases; junction bases outside the gene matches: 6. CDR3 length: 15 residues. Germline lookup yields CDR1 SGHRS and CDR2 YFSETQ. The DNA for the CDR3 is TGCGCCAGCAGCCCGACGGGACAGGGAAACTATGGCTACACCTTC. Translation: CASSPTGQGNYGYTF.

The V call is TRBV5-1, the J call TRBJ2-7; 10 nucleotides match TRBD1. Trimming at V came to 4 bases and at J to 3 bases, leaving 7 bases not matched to a gene. This CDR3 has 15 residues. CDR1 is SGHRS and CDR2 is YFSETQ in the germline V gene. The CDR3 bases are TGCGCCAGCAGCATCCGACAGGGGGCTTTCTACGAGCAGTACTTC. Its translation is CASSIRQGAFYEQYF. Full variable domain (missing parts from reference TRBV5-1 and TRBJ2-7): KAGVTQTPRYLIKTRGQQVTLSCSPISGHRSVSWYQQTPGQGLQFLFEYFSETQRNKGNFPGRFSGRQFSNSRSEMNVSTLELGDSALYLCASSIRQGAFYEQYFGPGTRLTVT.

The V and J genes are TRBV15 and TRBJ2-2; D gene ambiguous. The CDR3 consists of 16 residues. The germline V and J ends were trimmed by 0 bases and 0 bases, with 8 bases remaining between them. Germline V CDR1 and CDR2: LNHNV, YYDKDF (reference sequence). The CDR3, as DNA: TGTGCCACCAGCAGAGATGTCTTAGCGAACACCGGGGAGCTGTTTTTT. Translating it yields CATSRDVLANTGELFF.

V is TRBV12-5 and J is TRBJ2-2; TRBD2 aligns across 10 bases. This CDR3 comprises 15 residues. Germline CDR1 and CDR2: LGHNT and FRNRAP. Trimming at V came to 6 bases and at J to 5 bases, leaving 6 bases not matched to a gene. The CDR3 region has the DNA TGTGCTAGTGGCCCTCTACTAGCGGGGACCGGGGAGCTGTTTTTT. This codes for CASGPLLAGTGELFF.

In regard to this clone: Other DNA variants within this sample encode the same CDR3. The chain recombines TRBV2 with TRBJ1-2; TRBD1 might be the D (6 bases). Germline-derived CDR1 and CDR2 are SNHLY and FYNNEI. V shed 6 bases and J shed 4 bases, with 12 bases lying between them. The CDR3 extends over 13 amino acids. The CDR3 DNA reads as TGTGCCAGCAGCGAAAGACAGGTCTATGGCTACACCTTC. Protein product: CASSERQVYGYTF.

The chain carries TRBV30 and TRBJ2-7; 8 nucleotides line up with TRBD1. This CDR3 spans 15 amino acids. From germline, CDR1 is GTSNPN and CDR2 SVGIG (reference sequence). V gave up 0 bases and J gave up 5 bases; unmatched junction bases: 9. CDR3 nucleotides: TGTGCCTGGAGTGTACCCCGGCAGGGGGCGGACGAGCAGTACTTC. Amino acid sequence: CAWSVPRQGADEQYF.

V is TRBV7-6 and J is TRBJ1-6; 7 bases are shared with TRBD1. The junction had 10 bases not matched to a gene; V was cut back by 5 bases and J by 3 bases. Germline loops: CDR1 SGHVS, CDR2 FNYEAQ. CDR3 length: 17 amino acids. Here the CDR3 DNA reads TGTGCCAGCAGCGCCCAGACAGGGTACGGCTATAATTCACCCCTCCACTTT. Translating gives CASSAQTGYGYNSPLHF.

J is TRBJ2-5 and V is TRBV7-2, with a possible D match to TRBD2 (6 bases). V was clipped by 0 bases and J by 0 bases, with 17 bases between them. This CDR3 has 18 residues. Germline V gene lookup returns CDR1 SGHTA and CDR2 FQGNSA. The CDR3, as DNA: TGTGCCAGCAGCTTAGCCCCTCCGGGGGAGACGTACCAAGAGACCCAGTACTTC. Translation gives CASSLAPPGETYQETQYF.

The chain links TRBV7-9 to TRBJ2-3; D is ambiguous. The CDR3 spans 16 residues. V lost 5 bases, J lost 4 bases, and 19 bases lay in between. Germline CDR1 and CDR2: SEHNR and FQNEAQ (reference sequence). CDR3 nucleotides: TGTGCCAGCAGCGCCCCTGGGCGCCGGTTGGCAGATACGCAGTATTTT. Protein product: CASSAPGRRLADTQYF.